Listed below are T cell receptor beta chains from one sample, sequenced in a study of blood T cell repertoires in COVID-19. Produced via immunoSEQ multiplex PCR; TCRdb's table is partial and in-frame only. The sample lists around 300,000 clones; 89% were seen once. Source material: peripheral blood. These receptors were obtained from a man aged 50 to 59 with acute or convalescent COVID-19. CDR3s include the opening cysteine and the closing phenylalanine or tryptophan. A D gene is named only where the DNA matches it firmly. The size of a clone is reported for some rows only, either as once, few or many, or as a class for expanded clones.

TRBV18	TRBJ2-5	TRBD1	.	CASSPWDSGETQYF	TGTGCCAGCTCACCTTGGGACAGCGGAGAGACCCAGTACTTC
TRBV5-8	TRBJ2-7	TRBD1	once	CASSLEVGQATYEQYF	TGTGCCAGCAGCTTGGAGGTAGGACAGGCTACCTACGAGCAGTACTTC
TRBV19	TRBJ2-3	.	.	CASGKGTDTQYF	TGTGCCAGCGGGAAGGGTACAGATACGCAGTATTTT
TRBV12-3/TRBV12-4	TRBJ1-1	.	.	CASSGPPPEAFF	TGTGCCAGCAGTGGCCCCCCCCCTGAAGCTTTCTTT
TRBV30	TRBJ1-3	.	.	CAWTKQGAGNTIYF	TGTGCCTGGACCAAACAGGGAGCTGGAAACACCATATATTTT
TRBV12-3/TRBV12-4	TRBJ2-2	.	.	CASSLGGNGELFF	TGTGCCAGCAGTCTCGGAGGGAACGGGGAGCTGTTTTTT
TRBV27	TRBJ1-2	.	.	CASKEARVTNYGYTF	TGTGCCAGCAAAGAGGCCAGGGTTACTAACTATGGCTACACCTTC
TRBV9	TRBJ1-4	.	.	CASSVEFSKGQSVREKLFF	TGTGCCAGCAGCGTAGAATTTTCGAAAGGACAGTCCGTTCGGGAAAAACTGTTTTTT
TRBV7-9	TRBJ1-6	.	.	CASSLEPSGYNSPLHF	TGTGCCAGCAGCTTAGAGCCGTCGGGCTATAATTCACCCCTCCACTTT
TRBV7-9	TRBJ2-2	TRBD1	.	CASSLGRGRTTGELFF	TGTGCCAGCAGCTTAGGTAGGGGGCGAACGACCGGGGAGCTGTTTTTT
TRBV5-4	TRBJ2-2	.	.	CASSPLGGNTGELFF	TGTGCCAGCAGCCCGCTGGGAGGGAACACCGGGGAGCTGTTTTTT
TRBV30	TRBJ2-1	TRBD1	.	CAWSGTGSYNEQFF	TGTGCCTGGAGTGGGACAGGCTCCTACAATGAGCAGTTCTTC
TRBV4-2	TRBJ1-1	TRBD1	.	CASSQEQTGWTEAFF	TGTGCCAGCAGCCAAGAACAGACAGGGTGGACTGAAGCTTTCTTT
TRBV19	TRBJ1-2	.	.	CASSASGIYGYTF	TGTGCCAGTAGTGCTTCGGGGATCTATGGCTACACCTTC
TRBV30	TRBJ1-6	TRBD1	.	CAWTDREWYNSPLHF	TGTGCCTGGACCGACAGGGAATGGTATAATTCACCCCTCCACTTT
TRBV3-1/TRBV3-2	TRBJ2-1	.	.	CASSQGAVPYNEQFF	TGTGCCAGCAGCCAAGGGGCTGTGCCCTACAATGAGCAGTTCTTC
TRBV11-3	TRBJ2-6	TRBD1	.	CASSTGQGQGSGANVLTF	TGTGCCAGCAGTACTGGCCAAGGACAGGGGTCCGGGGCCAACGTCCTGACTTTC
TRBV7-6	TRBJ2-1	TRBD2	.	CASSLGPSGGASDEQFF	TGTGCCAGCAGCTTGGGTCCTAGCGGGGGGGCTTCGGACGAGCAGTTCTTC
TRBV7-2	TRBJ1-2	.	few	CASSFTEASYGYTF	TGTGCCAGCAGCTTCACCGAGGCCTCCTATGGCTACACCTTC
TRBV15	TRBJ1-5	TRBD1	once	CATSRDSGGDSNQPQHF	TGTGCCACCAGCAGAGATTCAGGGGGTGATAGCAATCAGCCCCAGCATTTT
TRBV28	TRBJ1-6	TRBD1	.	CASSLSLTGRNSPLHF	TGTGCCAGCAGTTTATCCTTGACAGGGCGGAATTCACCCCTCCACTTT
TRBV12-3/TRBV12-4	TRBJ2-2	TRBD2	.	CASSFGEGGELFF	TGTGCCAGCAGTTTTGGGGAGGGAGGGGAGCTGTTTTTT
TRBV3-1/TRBV3-2	TRBJ2-1	TRBD1	.	CASSQAGTGEFF	TGTGCCAGCAGCCAAGCCGGGACAGGCGAGTTCTTC
TRBV12-3/TRBV12-4	TRBJ1-5	.	.	CASRRGVNQPQHF	TGTGCCAGCAGACGGGGGGTCAATCAGCCCCAGCATTTT
TRBV7-8	TRBJ1-1	TRBD1	once	CASSPVGGGEEAFF	TGTGCCAGCAGCCCCGTAGGAGGGGGCGAGGAAGCTTTCTTT
TRBV30	TRBJ2-5	TRBD1	.	CAFQGVRETQYF	TGTGCCTTCCAGGGGGTTAGGGAGACCCAGTACTTC
TRBV29-1	TRBJ1-2	TRBD1	.	CSVSLGTGEGF	TGCAGCGTTAGCCTCGGGACAGGAGAGGGCTTC
TRBV3-1/TRBV3-2	TRBJ1-4	.	.	CASSQDMGGTAHATNEKLFF	TGTGCCAGCAGCCAAGACATGGGCGGGACGGCCCATGCAACTAATGAAAAACTGTTTTTT
TRBV19	TRBJ2-3	.	.	CASSGGGRFGADTQYF	TGTGCCAGTAGTGGGGGGGGGCGTTTTGGCGCAGATACGCAGTATTTT
TRBV29-1	TRBJ1-6	.	.	CSVGEGRNSPLHF	TGCAGCGTTGGGGAGGGGAGGAATTCACCCCTCCACTTT
TRBV7-3	TRBJ2-1	TRBD2	.	CASSLRAGTSGDPLNEQFF	TGTGCCAGCAGCTTAAGGGCGGGGACTAGCGGGGACCCTCTCAATGAGCAGTTCTTC
TRBV3-1/TRBV3-2	TRBJ2-2	TRBD1	.	CASSKYSGQGETGELFF	TGTGCCAGCAGCAAGTACTCTGGACAGGGTGAGACCGGGGAGCTGTTTTTT
TRBV2	TRBJ2-5	.	.	CASSAGGGETQYF	TGTGCCAGCAGTGCTGGGGGCGGTGAGACCCAGTACTTC
TRBV11-3	TRBJ2-3	TRBD2	.	CASSLGLAGGSTDTQYF	TGTGCCAGCAGCCTAGGACTAGCGGGGGGAAGCACAGATACGCAGTATTTT
TRBV19	TRBJ2-5	TRBD2	few	CASSIRGGHETQYF	TGTGCCAGTAGTATCCGGGGGGGCCATGAGACCCAGTACTTC
TRBV27	TRBJ2-3	.	.	CASSFVSTDTQYF	TGTGCCAGCAGTTTCGTCAGCACAGATACGCAGTATTTT
TRBV24-1	TRBJ1-2	TRBD1	.	CATSDSGQGYGYTF	TGTGCCACCAGTGACTCCGGACAGGGCTATGGCTACACCTTC
TRBV3-1/TRBV3-2	TRBJ1-1	TRBD1	.	CASSYTGGTEAFF	TGTGCCAGCAGCTATACAGGGGGCACTGAAGCTTTCTTT
TRBV14	TRBJ1-6	TRBD1	.	CASSQLGTGEDSPLHF	TGTGCCAGCAGCCAATTAGGGACAGGGGAGGACTCACCCCTCCACTTT
TRBV18	TRBJ1-2	.	once	CASSPTGDSYGYTF	TGTGCCAGCTCACCCACGGGGGACTCTTATGGCTACACCTTC
TRBV7-9	TRBJ2-1	.	once	CASSQLYNEQFF	TGTGCCAGCAGCCAGTTATACAATGAGCAGTTCTTC
TRBV5-4	TRBJ1-6	TRBD1	.	CASSLMGGTGVSPLHF	TGTGCCAGCAGCTTGATGGGGGGGACAGGGGTCTCACCCCTCCACTTT
TRBV7-2	TRBJ1-4	.	.	CASSLGLRDEKLFF	TGTGCCAGCAGCTTAGGTCTGAGGGATGAAAAACTGTTTTTT
TRBV7-9	TRBJ1-1	.	.	CASSLEGGAGTEAFF	TGTGCCAGCAGCTTAGAGGGAGGAGCTGGCACTGAAGCTTTCTTT
TRBV3-1/TRBV3-2	TRBJ2-1	TRBD2	.	CASSRGGGARGGEQFF	TGTGCCAGCAGCCGGGGCGGGGGGGCCAGAGGAGGTGAGCAGTTCTTC
TRBV11-2	TRBJ1-2	TRBD1	.	CASGDRGNYGYTF	TGTGCCAGTGGTGACAGGGGGAACTATGGCTACACCTTC
TRBV5-1	TRBJ1-4	.	many	CASSLGGRSAGEKLFF	TGCGCCAGCAGCTTGGGCGGACGGTCGGCGGGTGAAAAACTGTTTTTT
TRBV7-9	TRBJ1-4	.	.	CASSLAPTATNEKLFF	TGTGCCAGCAGCTTAGCCCCAACTGCAACTAATGAAAAACTGTTTTTT
TRBV7-9	TRBJ1-2	TRBD1	once	CASSPGTGRIGWSDGYTF	TGTGCCAGCAGCCCGGGGACAGGGAGAATTGGGTGGTCAGATGGCTACACCTTC
TRBV13	TRBJ2-7	TRBD1	.	CASRPPRTGTYEQYF	TGTGCCAGCAGACCCCCCCGGACAGGGACCTACGAGCAGTACTTC